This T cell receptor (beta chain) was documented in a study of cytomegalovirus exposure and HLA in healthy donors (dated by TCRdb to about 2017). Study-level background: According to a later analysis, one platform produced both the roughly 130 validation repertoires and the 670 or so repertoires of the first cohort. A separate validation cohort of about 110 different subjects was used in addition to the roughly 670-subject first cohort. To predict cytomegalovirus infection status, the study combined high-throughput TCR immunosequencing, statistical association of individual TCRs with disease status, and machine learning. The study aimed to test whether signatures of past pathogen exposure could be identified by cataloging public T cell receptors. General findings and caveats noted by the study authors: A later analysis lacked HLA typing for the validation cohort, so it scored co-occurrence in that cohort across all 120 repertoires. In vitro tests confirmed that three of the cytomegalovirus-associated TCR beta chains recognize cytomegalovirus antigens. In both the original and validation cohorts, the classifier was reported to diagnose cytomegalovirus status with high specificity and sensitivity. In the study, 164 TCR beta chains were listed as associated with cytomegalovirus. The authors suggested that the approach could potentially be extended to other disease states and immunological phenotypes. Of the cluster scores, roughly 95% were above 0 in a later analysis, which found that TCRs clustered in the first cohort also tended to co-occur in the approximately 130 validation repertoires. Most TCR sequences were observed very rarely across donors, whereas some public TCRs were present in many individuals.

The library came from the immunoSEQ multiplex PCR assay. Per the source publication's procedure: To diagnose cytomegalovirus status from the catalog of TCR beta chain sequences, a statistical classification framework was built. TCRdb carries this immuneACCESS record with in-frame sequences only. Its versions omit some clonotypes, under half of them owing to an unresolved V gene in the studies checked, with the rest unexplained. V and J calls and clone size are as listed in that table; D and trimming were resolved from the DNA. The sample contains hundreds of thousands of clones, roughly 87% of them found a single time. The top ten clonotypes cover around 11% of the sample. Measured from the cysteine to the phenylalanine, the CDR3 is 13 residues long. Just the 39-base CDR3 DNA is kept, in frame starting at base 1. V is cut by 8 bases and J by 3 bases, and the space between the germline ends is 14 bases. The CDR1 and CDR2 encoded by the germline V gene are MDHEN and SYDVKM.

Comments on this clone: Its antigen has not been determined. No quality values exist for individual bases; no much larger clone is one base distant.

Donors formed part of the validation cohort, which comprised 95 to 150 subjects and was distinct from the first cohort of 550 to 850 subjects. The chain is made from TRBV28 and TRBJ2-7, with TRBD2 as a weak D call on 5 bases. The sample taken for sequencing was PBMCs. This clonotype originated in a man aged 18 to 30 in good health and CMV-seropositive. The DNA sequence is TGTGCCAGCCGGCCCCCGAGGGTCTACGAGCAGTACTTC. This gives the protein CASRPPRVYEQYF. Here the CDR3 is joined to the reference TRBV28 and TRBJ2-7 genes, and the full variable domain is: DVKVTQSSRYLVKRTGEKVFLECVQDMDHENMFWYRQDPGLGLRLIYFSYDVKMKEKGDIPEGYSVSREKKERFSLILESASTNQTSMYLCASRPPRVYEQYFGPGTRLTVT.